What follows describes a single TCR beta chain. Its antigen is currently unknown. This sample is drawn from a study of shared clonotypes between healthy human individuals. General observations from the study: Clonotype sharing among donors was thought likely to change with sequencing depth. Since donors were few, the genetic and exposure-history diversity represented was limited.

The CDR3 is made up of 15 amino acids. Germline loops: CDR1 MNHEY, CDR2 SVGAGI. Germline trimming cut 0 bases from V and 6 bases from J; bases unmatched to any gene: 5. Data came from immunoSEQ multiplex PCR; TCRdb stores just in-frame clones and leaves some out. Here the sample spans 2 million or so clones, roughly 95% being singletons. The sequencing sample was made of naive CD4+ T cells sorted from blood. Subset here: CD45RA+ positively selected. The chain recombines TRBV6-5 with TRBJ2-7; 10 positions agree with TRBD2. This receptor was obtained from a man between 18 and 29 years old in good health. The CDR3 nucleotides are TGTGCCAGCAGTTACTCTAGCGGGGGGTCTGGCGAGCAGTACTTC. Its translation is CASSYSSGGSGEQYF.